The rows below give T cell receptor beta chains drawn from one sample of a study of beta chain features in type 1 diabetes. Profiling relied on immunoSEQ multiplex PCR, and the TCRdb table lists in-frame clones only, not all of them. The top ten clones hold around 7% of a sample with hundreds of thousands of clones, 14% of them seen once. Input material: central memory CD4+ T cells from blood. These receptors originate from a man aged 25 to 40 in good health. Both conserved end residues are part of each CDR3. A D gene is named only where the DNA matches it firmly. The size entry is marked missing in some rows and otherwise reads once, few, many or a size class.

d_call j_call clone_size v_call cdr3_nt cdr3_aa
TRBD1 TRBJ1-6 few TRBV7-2 TGTGCCAGCAGCTTAGGAGGGGACAGGGCACTCTATTATAATTCACCCCTCCACTTT CASSLGGDRALYYNSPLHF
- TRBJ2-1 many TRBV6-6 TGTGCCAGCAAGGGGGGGGCCGGCAATGAGCAGTTCTTC CASKGGAGNEQFF
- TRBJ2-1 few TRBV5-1 TGCGCCAGCAGCCCCGACCCCGCCTACAATGAGCAGTTCTTC CASSPDPAYNEQFF
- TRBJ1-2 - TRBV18 TGTGCCAGCTCACCGAGCGGGTATGGCTACACCTTC CASSPSGYGYTF
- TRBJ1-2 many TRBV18 TGTGCCAGCTCACCACCGAGTGTTTATCATGGCTACACCTTC CASSPPSVYHGYTF
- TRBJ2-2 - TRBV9 TGTGCCAGCATTTTTGGACATTCGAACACCGGGGAGCTGTTTTTT CASIFGHSNTGELFF
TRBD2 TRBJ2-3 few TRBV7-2 TGTGCCAGCAGCTTAGACCCAGCGGGGGGGCCTACAGATACGCAGTATTTT CASSLDPAGGPTDTQYF
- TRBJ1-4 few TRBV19 TGTGCCAGTAGTCGCCGGAATAATGAAAAACTGTTTTTT CASSRRNNEKLFF
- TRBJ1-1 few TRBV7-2 TGTGCCAGCAGCTTAGAAAGCAAAGCTTTCTTT CASSLESKAFF
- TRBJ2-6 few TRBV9 TGTGCCAGCTCACCAAACGAGGGTGGGGCCAACGTCCTGACTTTC CASSPNEGGANVLTF
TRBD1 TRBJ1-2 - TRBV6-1 TGTGCCAGCAGAAAGGGACAGGGGATCTATGGCTACACCTTC CASRKGQGIYGYTF
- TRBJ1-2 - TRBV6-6 TGTGCCAGCAGTAGGGATAGGGCCGACTATGGCTACACCTTC CASSRDRADYGYTF
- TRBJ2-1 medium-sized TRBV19 TGTGCCAGTAGTAGGCGGTTCAGTGAGCAGTTCTTC CASSRRFSEQFF
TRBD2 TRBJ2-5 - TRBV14 TGTGCCAGCAGCCAAGGATACGAGACTAGCGGGATCCAGCGAGAGACCCAGTACTTC CASSQGYETSGIQRETQYF
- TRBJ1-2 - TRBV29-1 TGCAGCGTTGGGGGCCAGCAGGTCTATGGCTACACCTTC CSVGGQQVYGYTF
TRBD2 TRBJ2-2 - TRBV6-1 TGTGCCAGCAGTTGGGGAGGGAATGGCGGGGAGCTGTTTTTT CASSWGGNGGELFF
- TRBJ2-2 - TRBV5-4 TGTGCCAGCAGCTTGGGGTTGGGGTTCCAGGTCGGGGAGCTGTTTTTT CASSLGLGFQVGELFF
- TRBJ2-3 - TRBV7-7 TGTGCCAGCAGCAAAGACGCGGGGCACACAGATACGCAGTATTTT CASSKDAGHTDTQYF
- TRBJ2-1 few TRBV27 TGTGCCAGCAGTTTTTATGGCGGGAACACCTACAATGAGCAGTTCTTC CASSFYGGNTYNEQFF
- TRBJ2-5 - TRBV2 TGTGCCAGCAGTGGGTTGGGGGGGCGTTTCCAAGAGACCCAGTACTTC CASSGLGGRFQETQYF
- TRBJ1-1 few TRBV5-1 TGCGCCAGCAGCTCTCAGGGGACTGAAGCTTTCTTT CASSSQGTEAFF
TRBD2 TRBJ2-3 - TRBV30 TGTGCCTGGACTGGGACTAGCGGGAGGAGCACAGATACGCAGTATTTT CAWTGTSGRSTDTQYF
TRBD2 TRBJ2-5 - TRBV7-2 TGTGCCAGCAGCTTAGTACCTAGCGGGGGGCCGAGAGCGAAGACCCAGTACTTC CASSLVPSGGPRAKTQYF
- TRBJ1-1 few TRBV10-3 TGTGCCATCAGTTCACAGGTAGGCACGAACACTGAAGCTTTCTTT CAISSQVGTNTEAFF
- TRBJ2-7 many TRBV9 TGTGCCAGCAGCGGCAAAACAGGGAATTCTGGTGGGGAGCAGTACTTC CASSGKTGNSGGEQYF
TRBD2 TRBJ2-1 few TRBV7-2 TGCGCCAGCAGTTTTAGGACTAGCGGCCACAATGAGCAGTTCTTC CASSFRTSGHNEQFF
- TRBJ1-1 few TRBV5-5 TGTGCCAGCAGCTTGAAGGGGATTGACACTGAAGCTTTCTTT CASSLKGIDTEAFF
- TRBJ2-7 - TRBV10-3 TGTGCCATCAGTGATTCCCATGGGGCTAGAGGCAGCTCCTACGAGCAGTACTTC CAISDSHGARGSSYEQYF
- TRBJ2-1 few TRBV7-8 TGTGCCAGCAGCTTAGGAGACAGAGACAATGAGCAGTTCTTC CASSLGDRDNEQFF
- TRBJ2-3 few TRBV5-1 TGCGCCAGCAGCTTGACCGCTGCCACAGATACGCAGTATTTT CASSLTAATDTQYF
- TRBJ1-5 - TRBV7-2 TGTGCCAGCAGCTTAGCATCTTCGGGGATGAATCAGCCCCAGCATTTT CASSLASSGMNQPQHF
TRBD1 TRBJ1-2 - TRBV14 TGTGCCAGCAGCCGCGAAGGGACAGCTAACTATGGCTACACCTTC CASSREGTANYGYTF
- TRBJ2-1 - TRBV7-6 TGTGCCAGCAGCACCCGACTAGTTAGTGCGCAGTTCTTC CASSTRLVSAQFF
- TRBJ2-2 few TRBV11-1 TGTGCCAGCAGCTTAGGCAGGGCGAACACCGGGGAGCTGTTTTTT CASSLGRANTGELFF
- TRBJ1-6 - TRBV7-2 TGTGCCAGCAGCTTACGGTGGCAGGGTCGCGATTCACCCCTCCACTTT CASSLRWQGRDSPLHF
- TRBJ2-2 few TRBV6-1 TGTGCCAGCAGTGAATTCGCCCGGGGAGTGAACACCGGGGAGCTGTTTTTT CASSEFARGVNTGELFF
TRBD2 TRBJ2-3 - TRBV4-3 TGCGCCAGCAGCCGTGAGGTAGCGGGGGGACGCACAGATACGCAGTATTTT CASSREVAGGRTDTQYF
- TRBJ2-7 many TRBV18 TGTGCCAGCCACCCTCGGGACAAACCGTACGAGCAGTACTTC CASHPRDKPYEQYF
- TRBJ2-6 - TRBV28 TGTGCCAGCAGTACGACCTTAGGCCCGAGGGCCGGGGCCAACGTCCTGACTTTC CASSTTLGPRAGANVLTF
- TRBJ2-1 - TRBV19 TGTGCCAGTAGCCCCTTCCGGGATAATGAGCAGTTCTTC CASSPFRDNEQFF
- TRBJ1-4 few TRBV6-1 TGTGCCAGCAGTGAAGCTCACCGGAAGAGTGAAAAACTGTTTTTT CASSEAHRKSEKLFF
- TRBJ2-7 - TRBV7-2 TGTGCCAGCAGCTTGGGAAGAGGGGGGCCCGAGCAGTACTTC CASSLGRGGPEQYF
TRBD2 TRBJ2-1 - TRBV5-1 TGCGCCAGCAGCTTGCGAGCGGGGGCCTCCTACAATGAGCAGTTCTTC CASSLRAGASYNEQFF
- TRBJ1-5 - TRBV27 TGTGCCAGCAGTCCCAGCATACCGGGACCCCAGAGGCCCCAGCATTTT CASSPSIPGPQRPQHF
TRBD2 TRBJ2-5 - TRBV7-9 TGTGCCAGCAGCTTAAATCACAATAGCGGGGGGTTCAAAGAGACCCAGTACTTC CASSLNHNSGGFKETQYF
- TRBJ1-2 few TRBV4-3 TGCGCCAGCAGCCAGGGGGACTATGGCTACACCTTC CASSQGDYGYTF
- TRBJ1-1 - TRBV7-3 TGTGCCAGCAGCGCACCAGGGAGGACTGAAGCTTTCTTT CASSAPGRTEAFF
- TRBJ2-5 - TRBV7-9 TGTGCCAGCAGCTTAACTCCATGGGAGACCCAGTACTTC CASSLTPWETQYF
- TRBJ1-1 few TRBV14 TGTGCCAGCAGCCAAATCCAGGGGATGAACACTGAAGCTTTCTTT CASSQIQGMNTEAFF
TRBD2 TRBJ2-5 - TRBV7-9 TGTGCCAGCAGCTCGCGGGGGGGCGGAGAGACCCAGTACTTC CASSSRGGGETQYF
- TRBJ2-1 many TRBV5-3 TGTGCCAGAATCCTAAAAGGTAGCGCTTGCCTTCTCGTCGGGTGGTACAATGAGCAGTTCTTC CARILKGSACLLVGWYNEQFF
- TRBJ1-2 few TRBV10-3 TGTGCCATCAGTGGAAGAGGGAACTATGGCTACACCTTC CAISGRGNYGYTF
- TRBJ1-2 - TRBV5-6 TGTGCCAGCAGCTTGGGGGCGGCTAACTATGGCTACACCTTC CASSLGAANYGYTF
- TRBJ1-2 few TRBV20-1 TGCAGTGCTAGGAGAGGCTATGGCTACACCTTC CSARRGYGYTF
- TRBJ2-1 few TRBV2 TGTGCCAGCAGTTACCGGGACACACAGTTCTTC CASSYRDTQFF